Following are 25 T cell receptor beta chains from one sample sequenced in a study of TIL therapy for anti-PD-1-resistant metastatic lung cancer. The time point here: pre-treatment sample, taken before nivolumab and TIL therapy. This was the immunoSEQ v3 assay. The table came from immunoSEQ multiplex PCR; TCRdb's copy has only in-frame clones and leaves some out. The data contain about 16,000 clones, under 80% of them singletons. Sequenced material: blood, taken at baseline. These receptors were obtained from a person between 30 and 80 years old with non-small cell lung cancer.

The chain couples TRBV28 to TRBJ2-5; D is ambiguous. V lost 8 bases, J lost 5 bases, and 27 bases lay in between. This CDR3 contains 17 residues. Germline values: CDR1 MDHEN, CDR2 SYDVKM. The CDR3 spells CASLSYYLPRTAETQYF. The CDR3 region has the DNA TGTGCCAGCCTCAGTTATTATCTTCCAAGAACCGCGGAGACCCAGTACTTC.

This chain uses TRBV9 with TRBJ2-3, with D possibly matching TRBD1 (5 bases). Germline assignment: CDR1 SGDLS and CDR2 YYNGEE. Trimming cost V 0 bases and J 1 base, with 12 bases left between them. This CDR3 spans 16 amino acids. In DNA, the CDR3 is TGTGCCAGCAGCGTAGAGGCAGGGCGCGGCACAGATACGCAGTATTTT. Translating it yields CASSVEAGRGTDTQYF.

The rearrangement joins TRBV27 to TRBJ2-3, with TRBD2 matching over 7 bases. The V segment lost 6 bases and the J segment 6 bases; nucleotides outside the gene matches: 9. CDR3 length: 14 residues. The germline CDR1 and CDR2 sequences are MNHEY and SMNVEV (reference sequence). DNA for the CDR3: TGTGCCAGCAGCTATCGACTAGCAGGTGATACGCAGTATTTT. It translates to CASSYRLAGDTQYF.

The chain couples TRBV5-8 to TRBJ2-5; TRBD2 matches at 7 bases. With V trimmed by 4 bases and J by 9 bases, 3 bases remained unmatched. Germline assignment: CDR1 SGHTS and CDR2 YDEGEE. This CDR3 spans 11 amino acids. The CDR3 reads CASSHGGSQYF. Here the CDR3 DNA reads TGTGCCAGCAGCCACGGGGGGTCCCAGTACTTC.

The gene calls are TRBV6-1 and TRBJ1-2; 9 bases align to TRBD1. The junction had 4 bases not matched to a gene; V was cut back by 2 bases and J by 3 bases. The CDR3 runs 15 residues. The germline V gene has CDR1 MNHNS and CDR2 SASEGT. CDR3 nucleotide sequence: TGTGCCAGCAGTGAATCCTGGGACAGGGACTATGGCTACACCTTC. Amino acid sequence: CASSESWDRDYGYTF.

The chain joins TRBV27 to TRBJ1-4; D is uncertain. CDR1 is MNHEY, CDR2 SMNVEV, per germline (reference sequence). The ends were cut back, 4 bases at V and 6 bases at J, with 9 bases in the middle. CDR3 length equals 13 residues. CDR3 protein: CASSSGGDEKLFF. For the CDR3, the DNA is TGTGCCAGCAGTTCTGGCGGTGATGAAAAACTGTTTTTT.

This rearrangement joins TRBV4-1 to TRBJ1-1, with 7 bases matching TRBD1. The CDR3 consists of 13 residues. CDR1 is MGHRA and CDR2 is YSYEKL in the germline V gene. Trimming cost V 8 bases and J 4 bases; bases outside gene matches: 7. Written as DNA, the CDR3 is TGCGCCAGCCGTACAGGGGAGAGCACTGAAGCTTTCTTT. Residues: CASRTGESTEAFF.

The rearrangement links TRBV11-2 to TRBJ2-1; TRBD2 matches at 7 bases. The junction had 8 bases not matched to a gene; V was cut back by 1 base and J by 2 bases. Germline assignment: CDR1 SGHAT and CDR2 FQNNGV. This CDR3 is built from 17 residues. The CDR3: CASSLVVRGRAYNEQFF. Here the CDR3 DNA reads TGTGCCAGCAGCTTAGTAGTGCGGGGGAGGGCCTACAATGAGCAGTTCTTC.

The J gene is TRBJ2-1, the V gene TRBV7-2, with 9 bases matching TRBD2. From germline, CDR1 is SGHTA and CDR2 FQGNSA. This CDR3 has 15 amino acids. V lost 4 bases to trimming and J lost 6 bases; unmatched junction nucleotides: 7. CDR3 region: CASSYRLAGTNEQFF. The CDR3 coding sequence is TGTGCCAGCAGCTACCGTCTAGCGGGGACCAATGAGCAGTTCTTC.

The V call is TRBV19, the J call TRBJ1-6; 9 bases match TRBD1. Losses at the gene ends were 7 bases for V and 9 bases for J; bases not matched to a gene: 13. Germline V lookup: CDR1 LNHDA, CDR2 SQIVND (reference sequence). This CDR3 comprises 16 residues. The DNA for the CDR3 is TGTGCCAGTAAACGGTTTGGGACAGGGACAAGTTCACCCCTCCACTTT. Translated: CASKRFGTGTSSPLHF.

The rearrangement joins TRBV6-4 to TRBJ2-7; 10 bases are a match to TRBD2. The trim removed 4 bases at V and 2 bases at J, leaving 5 bases unmatched. Germline lookup yields CDR1 MRHNA and CDR2 SNTAGT. This CDR3 is 15 amino acids long. CDR3 residues: CASSASSGGAYEQYF. In DNA form, the CDR3 reads TGTGCCAGCAGTGCCTCGAGCGGGGGGGCCTACGAGCAGTACTTC.

The V call is TRBV6-4, the J call TRBJ2-2, with D hard to call. Germline lookup yields CDR1 MRHNA and CDR2 SNTAGT. V lost 3 bases and J 0 bases, leaving 11 bases between the germline ends. The CDR3 has 16 residues. CDR3 sequence reads: CASSENPSANTGELFF. CDR3 nucleotide sequence: TGTGCCAGCAGTGAAAACCCCAGCGCGAACACCGGGGAGCTGTTTTTT.

The chain recombines TRBV19 with TRBJ2-1; 10 bases align to TRBD1. After removal of 4 bases from V and 7 bases from J, the junction contained 4 bases not matched to a gene. This CDR3 spans 14 amino acids. CDR1 is LNHDA, CDR2 SQIVND, per germline (reference sequence). CDR3 nucleotides: TGTGCCAGTAGTACTGGGACAGGGGATAATGAGCAGTTCTTC. This sequence encodes CASSTGTGDNEQFF.

The V call is TRBV6-1, the J call TRBJ2-3; TRBD1 matches 8 bases. CDR3 length: 14 residues. Germline CDR1 reads MNHNS; CDR2 reads SASEGT. Germline trimming cut 8 bases from V and 0 bases from J; bases unmatched to any gene: 4. Written as DNA, the CDR3 is TGTGCCAGCCACCAGGGGGCGAGCACAGATACGCAGTATTTT. It codes for CASHQGASTDTQYF.

The chain is built from TRBV5-1 and TRBJ1-2; 9 bases agree with TRBD1. Germline lookup yields CDR1 SGHRS and CDR2 YFSETQ. The V and J ends lost 2 bases and 7 bases, in that order; junction bases with no gene match: 6. This CDR3 is 14 amino acids long. The CDR3 DNA reads TGCGCCAGCAGCTTACCGGGACAGGGTTCTGGCTACACCTTC. Its protein is CASSLPGQGSGYTF.

This clone was observed a few times. The chain uses TRBV4-1 and TRBJ1-5; D uncertain. V lost 1 base and J lost 6, with 7 bases in between. The germline gives CDR1 MGHRA, CDR2 YSYEKL. CDR3 length equals 13 residues. The CDR3 loop reads CASSQGPGQPQHF. In DNA, the CDR3 is TGCGCCAGCAGCCAAGGACCCGGTCAGCCCCAGCATTTT.

This clone has more than one count but fewer than ten. V usage is TRBV7-2 and J usage is TRBJ2-7; no clear D gene. The CDR3 covers 13 residues. Trimming stripped 3 bases from V and 6 bases from J, with 12 bases between. CDR1 and CDR2 (germline): SGHTA, FQGNSA. The CDR3 DNA follows: TGTGCCAGCAGCTTTACACAGTCGGGCGAGCAGTACTTC. Translated, it gives CASSFTQSGEQYF.

This clone occurred a few times. The V gene is TRBV5-4, the J gene TRBJ2-7; D is possibly TRBD2 (5 bases). Germline V gene sequence: CDR1 SGHNT, CDR2 YYREEE (reference sequence). V was trimmed by 4 bases and J by 4 bases, leaving 15 bases between them. This CDR3 is built from 14 residues. CDR3 DNA: TGTGCCAGCAGCGAGGGAAAGATAGCTTACGAGCAGTACTTC. Translating it yields CASSEGKIAYEQYF.

V and J are TRBV6-5 and TRBJ1-1, with D possibly being TRBD1 (6 bases). This CDR3 is built from 15 residues. Looked up from germline, CDR1 is MNHEY and CDR2 is SVGAGI. The V end lost 6 bases, the J end lost 0 bases, and 14 bases lay between the germline ends. The CDR3 loop is CASSPSRGVNTEAFF. The CDR3, as DNA: TGTGCCAGCAGCCCCTCGAGGGGGGTGAACACTGAAGCTTTCTTT.

This sequence joins TRBV19 and TRBJ1-1; D not resolved. This CDR3 contains 15 residues. The V end was cut by 3 bases, the J end by 0 bases, with 11 bases between. Germline V gene data show CDR1 as LNHDA and CDR2 as SQIVND (reference sequence). The CDR3 coding sequence is TGTGCCAGTAGTATCTCGGGCCTCTTGAACACTGAAGCTTTCTTT. Amino acids: CASSISGLLNTEAFF.

The chain combines TRBV10-3 with TRBJ1-6, with D unresolved. This CDR3 spans 16 amino acids. With 0 bases removed from V and 5 bases from J, the gap between germline ends came to 11 bases. CDR1 and CDR2 from the germline V gene are ENHRY and SYGVKD. CDR3: CAISESKANNNSPLHF. DNA for the CDR3: TGTGCCATCAGTGAGTCCAAGGCAAATAATAATTCACCCCTCCACTTT.

The chain is built from TRBV5-6 and TRBJ2-5; possible D gene TRBD2, 7 bases. Per germline, CDR1 SGHDT and CDR2 YYEEEE. The V end was cut by 0 bases, the J end by 5 bases, with 14 bases between. The CDR3 is made up of 15 amino acids. DNA for the CDR3: TGTGCCAGCAGCTTGGATCTAGGGGGAGGGGAGACCCAGTACTTC. This gives the protein CASSLDLGGGETQYF.

The chain recombines TRBV27 with TRBJ2-7; possibly TRBD2 for D (5 bases). CDR3 length: 13 residues. Trimming cost V 3 bases and J 5 bases, with 11 bases left between them. Germline CDR1 and CDR2: MNHEY and SMNVEV (reference sequence). In DNA, the CDR3 is TGTGCCAGCAGTTTTAGTCTAGCCCACGAGCAGTACTTC. It yields the protein CASSFSLAHEQYF.

The V gene is TRBV2, the J gene TRBJ2-2, with TRBD1 matching over 12 bases. V gave up 7 bases and J gave up 4 bases; unmatched junction bases: 4. This CDR3 spans 15 amino acids. The germline V gene encodes CDR1 SNHLY and CDR2 FYNNEI. Written as DNA, the CDR3 is TGTGCCAGCACTGGGACAGGGGGCATCACCGGGGAGCTGTTTTTT. Translated: CASTGTGGITGELFF.

The chain is built from TRBV7-6 and TRBJ1-5; TRBD1 might be the D (6 bases). This CDR3 is built from 15 residues. V lost 2 bases and J 1 base, leaving 9 bases between the germline ends. From germline, CDR1 is SGHVS and CDR2 FNYEAQ. DNA of the CDR3: TGTGCCAGCAGCTTATCCGGGGGCAGCAATCAGCCCCAGCATTTT. This encodes CASSLSGGSNQPQHF.